The source of this T cell receptor beta chain is a study of beta chain features in type 1 diabetes. cDNA synthesis used the whole RNA isolate, giving expressed TCRB sequences. Only in-frame clones appear in the TCRdb table, and some are missing; sequencing was by immunoSEQ multiplex PCR. The sample records 200,000 to 250,000 clones, 68% being singletons. V lost 5 bases and J lost 3; bases outside the gene matches: 5. The CDR3 has 15 residues. The V gene's germline CDR1 is SNHLY and CDR2 FYNNEI. Each sorted population was over 95% pure. The source is a young man in good health. This rearrangement joins TRBV2 to TRBJ2-1, with TRBD2 matching 9 bases. Sequencing input: naive CD4+ T cells from blood. The DNA for the CDR3 is TGTGCCAGCAGTCCCCTAGCGGGGAGCTACAATGAGCAGTTCTTC. Its protein is CASSPLAGSYNEQFF.